Given below is one T cell receptor (beta chain) in context. Antigen specificity is unknown. The PCR was carried out with 60 Vbeta primers and 13 Jbeta primers. Method: immunoSEQ multiplex PCR; TCRdb's copy keeps in-frame clones and lacks some. This table has approximately 93,000 clones, over 55% appearing once. The donors, nominally healthy at sampling, likely had unrecorded immune exposures. These data are taken from a study of cytomegalovirus exposure and HLA in healthy donors. Study conclusions and caveats: Productive status was seen about 87% or about 30% of the time for most TCR beta V segments in an earlier analysis. Within a later analysis, the majority of CMV-associated TCR beta chains appeared HLA-restricted. Using the classifier, cytomegalovirus status was reportedly diagnosed with high specificity and sensitivity.

This CDR3 has 14 residues. Unmatched junction bases numbered 6, after V lost 5 bases and J lost 6 bases. Germline V gene lookup returns CDR1 SGHRS and CDR2 YFSETQ. The specimen sequenced was PBMCs. The receptor comes from a boy younger than 18 in good health and CMV-seropositive. J is TRBJ2-2 and V is TRBV5-1; 8 bases match TRBD2. The CDR3 DNA reads TGCGCCAGCAGGGAGTTCGGGGGGGCCGGGGAGCTGTTTTTT. Protein: CASREFGGAGELFF.